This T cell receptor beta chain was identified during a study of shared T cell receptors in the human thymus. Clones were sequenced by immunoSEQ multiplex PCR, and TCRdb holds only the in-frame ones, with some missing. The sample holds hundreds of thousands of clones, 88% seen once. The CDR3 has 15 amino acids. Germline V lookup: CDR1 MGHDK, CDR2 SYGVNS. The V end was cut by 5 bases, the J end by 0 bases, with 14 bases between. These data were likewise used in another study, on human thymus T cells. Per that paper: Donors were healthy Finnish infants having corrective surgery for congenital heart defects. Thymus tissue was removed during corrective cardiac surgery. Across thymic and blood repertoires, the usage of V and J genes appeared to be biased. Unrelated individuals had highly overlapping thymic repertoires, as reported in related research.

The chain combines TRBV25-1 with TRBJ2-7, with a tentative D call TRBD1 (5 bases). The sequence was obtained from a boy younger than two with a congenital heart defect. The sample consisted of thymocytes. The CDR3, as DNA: TGTGCCAGCAGTTCATCGGGCAGGGACTCCTACGAGCAGTACTTC. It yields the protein CASSSSGRDSYEQYF.